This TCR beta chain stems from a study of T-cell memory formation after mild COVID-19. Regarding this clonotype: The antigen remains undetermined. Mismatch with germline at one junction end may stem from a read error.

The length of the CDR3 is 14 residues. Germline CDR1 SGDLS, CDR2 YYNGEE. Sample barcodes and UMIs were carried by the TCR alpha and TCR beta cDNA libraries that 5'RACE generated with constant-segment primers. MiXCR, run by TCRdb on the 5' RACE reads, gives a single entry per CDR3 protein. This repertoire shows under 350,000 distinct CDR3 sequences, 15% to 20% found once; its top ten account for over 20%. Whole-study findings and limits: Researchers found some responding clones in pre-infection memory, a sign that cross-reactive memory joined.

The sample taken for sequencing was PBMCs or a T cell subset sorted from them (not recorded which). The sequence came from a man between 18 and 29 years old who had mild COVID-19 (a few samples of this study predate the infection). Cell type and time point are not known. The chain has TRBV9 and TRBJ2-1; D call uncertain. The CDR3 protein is CASSVGATQNAGLF. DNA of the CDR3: TGTGCCAGCAGCGTAGGGGCCACCCAGAACGCCGGGCTCTTC.